The 11 T cell receptor beta chains in this list originate from one sample, sequenced in a study of cytomegalovirus exposure and HLA in healthy donors (dated by TCRdb to between 2016 and 2019). Receptor libraries were prepared by the immunoSEQ multiplex PCR assay. A mixture of 60 forward primers for TCR Vbeta segments and 13 reverse primers for TCR Jbeta segments was used in the multiplex PCR. TCRdb stores this immuneACCESS table with in-frame sequences only. Part of the clones is absent; in the studies checked, under half of the shortfall reflects unresolved V genes, and no reason is known for the rest. For this sample there are about 91,000 clones; around 80% appear just once. The ten largest clones take up about 4.5% of the sample. The sample taken for sequencing was PBMCs. The source is a male donor in good health and CMV-seropositive.

The V gene is TRBV5-1, the J gene TRBJ2-5; TRBD2 is a possible D gene (5 bases). The CDR3 has 16 residues. Looked up from germline, CDR1 is SGHRS and CDR2 is YFSETQ. Deletions cut 4 bases from V and 3 bases from J, with 19 bases between. CDR3 bases: TGCGCCAGCAGCCTCAGAGGACTCCAAAGGGAAGAGACCCAGTACTTC. The encoded protein is CASSLRGLQREETQYF.

The rearrangement uses TRBV7-8 and TRBJ2-7, with 13 bases lining up with TRBD2. CDR3 size: 16 residues. Germline loops: CDR1 SGHVS, CDR2 FQNEAQ. V lost 5 bases, J lost 3 bases, and 7 bases stayed unmatched. The chain's CDR3 is CASSRTSGGNSYEQYF. The CDR3 DNA follows: TGTGCCAGCAGCAGGACTAGCGGGGGCAATAGCTACGAGCAGTACTTC.

The rearrangement joins TRBV5-5 to TRBJ2-2, with 11 bases matching TRBD2. V lost 6 bases, J lost 4 bases, and 11 bases stayed unmatched. CDR1 and CDR2 (germline): SGHKS, YYEKEE (reference sequence). The CDR3 length is 17 residues. CDR3: CASTLTGTSGATGELFF. In nucleotides, the CDR3 is TGTGCCAGCACTTTAACCGGGACTAGCGGTGCCACCGGGGAGCTGTTTTTT.

V and J are TRBV30 and TRBJ1-2; 9 nucleotides match TRBD1. Germline V CDR1 and CDR2: GTSNPN, SVGIG (reference sequence). This CDR3 contains 13 residues. The V and J ends lost 7 bases and 3 bases, in that order; junction bases with no gene match: 6. CDR3 amino acids: CASRRQGDYGYTF. CDR3 coding DNA: TGTGCCTCTAGAAGACAGGGGGACTATGGCTACACCTTC.

This chain joins TRBV6-5 and TRBJ2-3; 11 bases fit TRBD2. Germline V gene data show CDR1 as MNHEY and CDR2 as SVGAGI. The junction had 3 bases not matched to a gene; V was cut back by 4 bases and J by 0 bases. This CDR3 is 16 amino acids long. CDR3 sequence (DNA): TGTGCCAGCAGTTCCTCTAGCGGGGGGAGCACAGATACGCAGTATTTT. This encodes CASSSSSGGSTDTQYF.

V gene TRBV19 combines with J gene TRBJ2-2, with D possibly TRBD1 on 7 matching bases. Trimming took off 3 bases at V and 4 bases at J, with 15 bases between the two ends. In germline, CDR1 is LNHDA, CDR2 SQIVND (reference sequence). This CDR3 contains 16 residues. The CDR3 loop reads CASSIPGGSGTGELFF. In DNA form, the CDR3 reads TGTGCCAGTAGTATCCCAGGGGGGTCGGGCACCGGGGAGCTGTTTTTT.

This chain links TRBV5-8 with TRBJ2-2, with D possibly being TRBD1 (6 bases). The CDR3 extends over 16 amino acids. Per germline, CDR1 SGHTS and CDR2 YDEGEE. Trimming left V 8 bases short and J 6 bases short, with 23 bases between. CDR3 amino acids: CASIGGLGDLAGELFF. The CDR3 nucleotides read TGTGCCAGTATTGGGGGCCTCGGGGATCTGGCCGGGGAGCTGTTTTTT.

This clone came up a few times. The chain carries TRBV19 and TRBJ1-2; 11 bases map to TRBD1. Trimming took 1 base from V and 4 from J; bases not matched to a gene: 14. CDR3 length: 19 amino acids. The V gene's germline CDR1 is LNHDA and CDR2 SQIVND (reference sequence). The CDR3 loop is CASSIAHDSGQGAIYGYTF. The CDR3 nucleotides are TGTGCCAGTAGTATAGCCCACGATAGTGGACAGGGGGCAATCTATGGCTACACCTTC.

CDR3 region: CASSPVTGGAETQYF. In DNA form, the CDR3 reads TGTGCCAGCAGCCCCGTGACGGGGGGCGCGGAGACCCAGTACTTC. The chain employs TRBV5-4 and TRBJ2-5, with TRBD2 as a possible D gene (7 bases). The CDR3 is made up of 15 amino acids. V lost 4 bases, J lost 5 bases, and 18 bases lay in between. CDR1 is SGHNT, CDR2 YYREEE, per germline (reference sequence).

This rearrangement joins TRBV19 to TRBJ2-2, with TRBD1 as a possible D gene (6 bases). V was cut by 5 bases and J by 7 bases, with 20 bases left in between. Germline loops: CDR1 LNHDA, CDR2 SQIVND (reference sequence). CDR3 length: 16 residues. CDR3 region: CASSYQGRGPGGELFF. As DNA, the CDR3 is TGTGCCAGTAGTTATCAGGGGCGAGGGCCGGGCGGGGAGCTGTTTTTT. Full variable domain (rest looked up from reference TRBV19 and TRBJ2-2): DGGITQSPKYLFRKEGQNVTLSCEQNLNHDAMYWYRQDPGQGLRLIYYSQIVNDFQKGDIAEGYSVSREKKESFPLTVTSAQKNPTAFYLCASSYQGRGPGGELFFGEGSRLTVL.

This chain uses TRBV15 with TRBJ2-7; 7 bases map to TRBD2. The CDR3 consists of 16 residues. Per the germline V gene, CDR1 is LNHNV and CDR2 is YYDKDF (reference sequence). The junction had 16 bases not matched to a gene; V was cut back by 5 bases and J by 6 bases. CDR3 residues: CATSAQLAGARVEQYF. CDR3 nucleotide sequence: TGTGCCACCAGCGCCCAACTGGCGGGAGCCCGCGTCGAGCAGTACTTC.